This section outlines one TCR beta chain sequence together with its context. Its antigen is not identified. All donors participated as healthy donors of bone marrow. This specimen belongs to a study of cytomegalovirus exposure and HLA in healthy donors. About the study: Genotyping showed around 80% of roughly 400 donors falling in the Caucasian-associated ancestry cluster. Regarding the study as a whole: Reportedly, fewer N-insertions than the approximately 600-donor mean appeared in an Asian-associated ancestry cluster in a later analysis.

The CDR3 is 13 amino acids. Germline CDR1 and CDR2: LNHDA and SQIVND (reference sequence). The germline V and J ends were trimmed by 6 bases and 1 base, with 10 bases remaining between them. PCR amplification relied on 60 Vbeta primers (plus 13 Jbeta primers). TCRdb's table, derived via immunoSEQ multiplex PCR, lists solely in-frame clones and lacks some. The data hold some 91,000 clones, with about nine tenths observed a single time. This TCR was sampled from a man aged 25 to 40 in good health and CMV-seropositive. This chain connects TRBV19 to TRBJ2-7, with D possibly being TRBD1 (5 bases). Sequencing was done on a sample of PBMCs. CDR3 sequence reads: CASRQDISYEQYF. As DNA, the CDR3 is TGTGCCAGTAGACAGGATATTTCCTACGAGCAGTACTTC.